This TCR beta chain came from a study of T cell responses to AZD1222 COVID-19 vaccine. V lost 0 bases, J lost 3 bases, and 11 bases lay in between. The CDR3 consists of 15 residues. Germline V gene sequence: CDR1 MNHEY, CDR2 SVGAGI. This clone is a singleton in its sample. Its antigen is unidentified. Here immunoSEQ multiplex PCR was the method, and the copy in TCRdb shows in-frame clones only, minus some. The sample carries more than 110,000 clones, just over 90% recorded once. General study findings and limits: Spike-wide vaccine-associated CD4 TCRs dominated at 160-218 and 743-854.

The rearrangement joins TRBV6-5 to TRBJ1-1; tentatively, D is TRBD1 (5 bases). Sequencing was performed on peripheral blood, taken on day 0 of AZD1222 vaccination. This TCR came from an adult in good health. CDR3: CASSYSIVGDTEAFF. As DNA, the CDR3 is TGTGCCAGCAGTTACTCGATAGTGGGGGACACTGAAGCTTTCTTT.